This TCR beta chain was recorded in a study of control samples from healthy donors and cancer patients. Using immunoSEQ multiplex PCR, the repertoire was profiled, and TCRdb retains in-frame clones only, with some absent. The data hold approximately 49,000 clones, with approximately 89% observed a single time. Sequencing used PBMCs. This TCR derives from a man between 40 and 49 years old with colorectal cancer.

The CDR3 DNA follows: TGTGCCAGTAGTCGGCAGGGGGGAGCTGGGGCCAACGTCCTGACTTTC. Translating it yields CASSRQGGAGANVLTF. The chain couples TRBV19 to TRBJ2-6, with D possibly being TRBD1 (7 bases). V gave up 5 bases and J gave up 2 bases, with 13 bases separating them. This CDR3 region has 16 residues. Germline values: CDR1 LNHDA, CDR2 SQIVND (reference sequence).